This TCR beta chain was sequenced for a study of HIV-infected patients and healthy controls (dated by TCRdb to the mid-2010s). The library was produced with 5' RACE. The run used an Illumina MiSeq. TCRdb reanalyzed the raw reads on its own, using fastp at Q25 for trimming and MiXCR for clone calling, and kept in-frame beta chains. Records with the same CDR3 protein are collapsed into one entry carrying the most frequent genes and DNA. The sample has about 63,000 distinct CDR3 sequences on record, 15% to 20% of them singletons. The ten largest make up approximately 5.4% of the sample. On this clonotype itself: Its antigen has not been determined. No base-level quality is on record; no much larger clone is a single base apart.

V sheds 1 base and J sheds 14 bases, leaving 11 bases between their ends. CDR1 and CDR2 are drawn from the germline V gene: SQVTM, ANQGSEA. Its CDR3 holds 10 amino acids, cysteine through phenylalanine. Only the CDR3 portion is preserved as DNA: 30 bases, with reading frame beginning at the first base. The sequence came from a human donor in good health. The sequencing input was CD4+ T cells from blood. The V gene is TRBV29-1 and the J gene is TRBJ2-5; a tentative D call is TRBD1 (5 bases match). The CDR3 is CSVEGVGVYF. In nucleotide form, the sequence is TGCAGCGTTGAAGGGGTAGGGGTCTACTTC. Where the CDR3 stops, the reference TRBV29-1 and TRBJ2-5 genes take over; the full variable domain is SAVISQKPSRDICQRGTSLTIQCQVDSQVTMMFWYRQQPGQSLTLIATANQGSEATYESGFVIDKFPISRPNLTFSTLTVSNMSPEDSSIYLCSVEGVGVYFGPGTRLLVL.